One sample yielded the 11 T cell receptor beta chains listed below, sequenced in a study of cytotoxic CD8 clonotypes in ibrutinib-treated CLL (dated by TCRdb to about 2021). The intended sense of this specimen's time point label: approximately 2 years on ibrutinib. Library preparation used the immunoSEQ multiplex PCR assay. TCRdb took this table from immuneACCESS and kept in-frame rearrangements with V and J called. Such tables lack part of the clones; where checked against another copy, unresolved V genes explain under half of the gap, and the rest is unexplained. Present in this sample are some 29,000 clones, about 70% of which were seen just once. The ten largest clones add up to about 53% of the sample. The sequencing used PBMCs, collected after 24 months of ibrutinib treatment. Receptors originate from a human donor with chronic lymphocytic leukemia.

This clone has a handful of counts. The chain combines TRBV9 with TRBJ1-1, with a weak D call TRBD1 (5 bases). Trimming stripped 0 bases from V and 5 bases from J, with 11 bases between. There are 14 residues in the CDR3. CDR1 and CDR2 from the germline V gene are SGDLS and YYNGEE. The CDR3 DNA reads as TGTGCCAGCAGCGTAGATGGGGGTCGGACTGAAGCTTTCTTT. Translation: CASSVDGGRTEAFF.

This clone came up once. The chain has TRBV4-1 and TRBJ1-1; D remains ambiguous. Germline V gives CDR1 MGHRA, CDR2 YSYEKL. CDR3 length equals 16 residues. V was trimmed by 4 bases and J by 0 bases, leaving 15 bases between them. The CDR3, as DNA: TGCGCCAGCAGCCCAATAGGTCGGCAGTTGAACACTGAAGCTTTCTTT. Translating gives CASSPIGRQLNTEAFF.

The gene calls are TRBV9 and TRBJ2-7; the D is unclear. CDR3 size: 16 residues. Per germline, CDR1 SGDLS and CDR2 YYNGEE. V gave up 4 bases and J gave up 5 bases, with 22 bases separating them. This CDR3 is CASSPGVGLVSDEQYF. Here the CDR3 DNA reads TGTGCCAGCAGCCCTGGGGTTGGGCTAGTTTCCGACGAGCAGTACTTC.

This sequence joins TRBV27 and TRBJ2-7; 7 nucleotides agree with TRBD1. Germline trimming cut 5 bases from V and 4 bases from J; bases unmatched to any gene: 11. This CDR3 contains 15 residues. Germline CDR1 and CDR2: MNHEY and SMNVEV (reference sequence). The CDR3, as DNA: TGTGCCAGCAGTCCCGATACAGGGGTCGTTTACGAGCAGTACTTC. Translated, it gives CASSPDTGVVYEQYF.

V is TRBV15 and J is TRBJ1-4, with D possibly matching TRBD1 (6 bases). With 1 base removed from V and 7 bases from J, the gap between germline ends came to 10 bases. The CDR3 is made up of 14 amino acids. Germline CDR1 reads LNHNV; CDR2 reads YYDKDF (reference sequence). CDR3 nucleotide sequence: TGTGCCACCAGCAGAGGGGGGGCGGGTGAAAAACTGTTTTTT. Amino acids: CATSRGGAGEKLFF.

The chain joins TRBV15 to TRBJ2-5; perhaps TRBD2 as D (6 bases). This CDR3 region has 16 residues. Looked up from germline, CDR1 is LNHNV and CDR2 is YYDKDF (reference sequence). With 1 base removed from V and 4 bases from J, the gap between germline ends came to 16 bases. CDR3: CATSRGRRAAGETQYF. CDR3 nucleotide sequence: TGTGCCACCAGCAGAGGTAGGAGGGCGGCTGGAGAGACCCAGTACTTC.

The sample holds one count of this clone. The chain uses TRBV5-4 and TRBJ2-5, with TRBD1 as a possible D gene (6 bases). CDR1 and CDR2 (germline): SGHNT, YYREEE (reference sequence). The CDR3 contains 14 residues. Trimming took off 3 bases at V and 5 bases at J, with 14 bases between the two ends. The CDR3 coding sequence is TGTGCCAGCAGCTCCAGGGGTGGGGGTGAGACCCAGTACTTC. Translation gives CASSSRGGGETQYF.

This clone was detected a few times. The chain is built from TRBV28 and TRBJ1-2; perhaps TRBD1 as D (6 bases). This CDR3 is 17 amino acids long. Germline V gives CDR1 MDHEN, CDR2 SYDVKM. Between the trimmed V and J ends, which lost 2 bases and 6 bases, there was a span of 22 bases. Here the CDR3 DNA reads TGTGCCAGCAGTTTAGGGGGTAGCGGGGGCGCTTCGGATGGCTACACCTTC. Translation gives CASSLGGSGGASDGYTF.

This clone was counted once. This chain links TRBV6-5 with TRBJ1-5; the D is unclear. Germline loops: CDR1 MNHEY, CDR2 SVGAGI. The V and J ends lost 7 bases and 4 bases respectively, with 17 bases between them. The length of the CDR3 is 15 residues. CDR3 in amino acids: CASTSRWTLNQPQHF. DNA of the CDR3: TGTGCCAGCACCTCCCGCTGGACTCTAAATCAGCCCCAGCATTTT.

The chain recombines TRBV5-1 with TRBJ2-2, with D perhaps matching TRBD1 (6 bases). The V gene's germline CDR1 is SGHRS and CDR2 YFSETQ. The CDR3 totals 14 residues. Between the trimmed V and J ends, which lost 6 bases and 2 bases, there was a span of 11 bases. The CDR3: CASKRGFNTGELFF. CDR3 in DNA: TGCGCCAGCAAAAGGGGGTTCAACACCGGGGAGCTGTTTTTT.

The J gene is TRBJ1-5, the V gene TRBV4-1; 8 nucleotides line up with TRBD1. Trimming at V came to 4 bases and at J to 4 bases, leaving 3 bases not matched to a gene. The CDR3 is 14 amino acids. Looked up from germline, CDR1 is MGHRA and CDR2 is YSYEKL. CDR3: CASSRDRSNQPQHF. CDR3 DNA: TGCGCCAGCAGCCGGGACAGGTCAAATCAGCCCCAGCATTTT.